Listed below are T cell receptor beta chains from one sample, sequenced in a study of T cell responses to AZD1222 COVID-19 vaccine. Data came from immunoSEQ multiplex PCR; TCRdb stores just in-frame clones and leaves some out. The table lists 150,000 or so clones, 89% of them singletons. Sequenced here: peripheral blood, sampled on day 0 of AZD1222 vaccination. Every receptor here comes from an adult in good health. Both conserved end residues are part of each CDR3. A D gene is named only where the DNA matches it firmly. Some rows mark clone size as missing; the rest say once, few, many or name a class of expanded clone.

abundance | j_gene | v_gene | d_gene | CDR3nt | CDR3aa
. | TRBJ1-3 | TRBV7-9 | . | TGTGCCAGCAGCCCATTGGGGACTGGAAACACCATATATTTT | CASSPLGTGNTIYF
. | TRBJ2-2 | TRBV14 | . | TGTGCCAGCAGCTCCGCCGACTGGGACACCGGGGAGCTGTTTTTT | CASSSADWDTGELFF
. | TRBJ2-4 | TRBV3-1/TRBV3-2 | . | TGTGCCAGCCAGAACCGGGGAGCCAAAAACATTCAGTACTTC | CASQNRGAKNIQYF
. | TRBJ2-3 | TRBV5-8 | TRBD1 | TGTGCCAGCAGCCGATGGACAGGGAAAAGGGATACGCAGTATTTT | CASSRWTGKRDTQYF
. | TRBJ2-1 | TRBV5-5 | . | TGTGCCAGCAGCCCCGAGGGGGGTGCCTACAATGAGCAGTTCTTC | CASSPEGGAYNEQFF
. | TRBJ1-1 | TRBV15 | . | TGTGCCACCAGCAGAGAGTTGGCGGCTGAAGCTTTCTTT | CATSRELAAEAFF
. | TRBJ2-1 | TRBV19 | . | TGTGCCAGTACCCAGGAGGGAGCGGCTCAGCAGTTCTTC | CASTQEGAAQQFF
. | TRBJ1-6 | TRBV4-3 | TRBD1 | TGCGCCAGCAGCCAAGATAGGGACAGGGGTAATTCACCCCTCCACTTT | CASSQDRDRGNSPLHF
. | TRBJ2-3 | TRBV7-3 | . | TGTGCCAGCAGCTCCACTGGGGGGAGCACAGATACGCAGTATTTT | CASSSTGGSTDTQYF
. | TRBJ2-2 | TRBV9 | TRBD1 | TGTGCCAGCAGAACAGGGGGCGAAACCACCGGGGAGCTGTTTTTT | CASRTGGETTGELFF
. | TRBJ1-5 | TRBV30 | . | TGTGCCTGGAGTAAGACCCCTTTGGGGCCCAATCAGCCCCAGCATTTT | CAWSKTPLGPNQPQHF
. | TRBJ2-2 | TRBV29-1 | . | TGCAGCGGGAGACAGGCTGCGAACACCGGGGAGCTGTTTTTT | CSGRQAANTGELFF
once | TRBJ2-3 | TRBV6-1 | . | TGTGCCAGCAGTGAAACTTTGGATACGCAGTATTTT | CASSETLDTQYF
. | TRBJ2-7 | TRBV18 | TRBD1 | TGTGCCAGCTCAGGCTCCGGGACAGGAGTCTACGAGCAGTACTTC | CASSGSGTGVYEQYF
. | TRBJ1-5 | TRBV7-2 | TRBD1 | TGTGCCAGCAGCTTAGTAACAGGGGGCGATCAGCCCCAGCATTTT | CASSLVTGGDQPQHF
. | TRBJ2-7 | TRBV7-6 | TRBD2 | TGTGCCAGCACCCCTACGGCCCATCGGACTAGCAGCTCCTACGAGCAGTACTTC | CASTPTAHRTSSSYEQYF
. | TRBJ2-3 | TRBV18 | . | TGTGCCAGCTCACAGATTGCGGGGCGAGCCCCCAGCACAGATACGCAGTATTTT | CASSQIAGRAPSTDTQYF
. | TRBJ2-7 | TRBV6-5 | TRBD2 | TGTGCCAGCAGTTACGCGGGACTAGCGGGGTACGAGCAGTACTTC | CASSYAGLAGYEQYF
once | TRBJ1-1 | TRBV28 | . | TGTGCCAGCAGTTCAGGAGGCATGAACACTGAAGCTTTCTTT | CASSSGGMNTEAFF
. | TRBJ1-1 | TRBV28 | . | TGTGCCACCATTGTGCGGCCCATGGGCGGGGGGCCTGAAGCTTTCTTT | CATIVRPMGGGPEAFF
. | TRBJ1-1 | TRBV2 | TRBD1 | TGTGCCAGCGGACAGGGGCTGATGAACACTGAAGCTTTCTTT | CASGQGLMNTEAFF
. | TRBJ2-1 | TRBV4-3 | . | TGCGCCAGCAGCCCATTGGCCAGGTACAATGAGCAGTTCTTC | CASSPLARYNEQFF
many | TRBJ2-2 | TRBV7-6 | . | TGTGCCAGCAGTTTACAGACAGGATCGAACACCGGGGAGCTGTTTTTT | CASSLQTGSNTGELFF
. | TRBJ1-3 | TRBV3-1/TRBV3-2 | . | TGTGCCAGCAGCCAAGCGAATGGTCGGTCTGGAAACACCATATATTTT | CASSQANGRSGNTIYF
. | TRBJ2-1 | TRBV12-3/TRBV12-4 | . | TGTGCCAGCAGTTTTAGCGGCAATGAGCAGTTCTTC | CASSFSGNEQFF
once | TRBJ2-1 | TRBV6-2/TRBV6-3 | TRBD1 | TGTGCCAGCAGCTCCGGACAGGCCGGCTACAATGAGCAGTTCTTC | CASSSGQAGYNEQFF
. | TRBJ2-2 | TRBV5-5 | . | TGTGCCAGCAGCGCGGTGTTTTCGTCCGGGGAGCTGTTTTTT | CASSAVFSSGELFF
. | TRBJ1-1 | TRBV28 | TRBD1 | TGTGCCAGCACCGACGCGGGACAGGGGACTGAAGCTTTCTTT | CASTDAGQGTEAFF
. | TRBJ2-7 | TRBV10-2 | TRBD2 | TGCGCCAGTCGAAGCGGGAGGAGCTCCTACGAGCAGTACTTC | CASRSGRSSYEQYF
. | TRBJ2-7 | TRBV5-1 | . | TGCGCCAGCAGCTTGGTTCTGGGGAGTGGAAACGAGCAGTACTTC | CASSLVLGSGNEQYF
. | TRBJ1-6 | TRBV11-2 | . | TGTGCCAGCAGCTTACGCAGATCCTCCTATAATTCACCCCTCCACTTT | CASSLRRSSYNSPLHF
. | TRBJ1-1 | TRBV10-3 | TRBD1 | TGTGCCATCAGTGAAGACAGGGAATTGAACACTGAAGCTTTCTTT | CAISEDRELNTEAFF
. | TRBJ2-7 | TRBV7-2 | . | TGTGCCAGCAGCTTTGGGGGATCCTCCTCCTACGAGCAGTACTTC | CASSFGGSSSYEQYF
. | TRBJ1-1 | TRBV5-1 | TRBD1 | TGCGCCAGCAGCGAGACAGGGTCGGTCCCTGAAGCTTTCTTT | CASSETGSVPEAFF
. | TRBJ2-1 | TRBV5-1 | . | TGCGCCAGCAGCTTCGACAGGACCGGCTACAATGAGCAGTTCTTC | CASSFDRTGYNEQFF
. | TRBJ1-4 | TRBV12-3/TRBV12-4 | TRBD1 | TGTGCCAGCGGGGGACAGTTTAATGAAAAACTGTTTTTT | CASGGQFNEKLFF
. | TRBJ1-5 | TRBV4-1 | . | TGCGCCAGCAGCCAAGCAGGGGCCTACAATCAGCCCCAGCATTTT | CASSQAGAYNQPQHF
. | TRBJ2-7 | TRBV3-1/TRBV3-2 | . | TGTGCCAGCAGCCAAGACCTGGCCGGGACTCGACTGTCGCAGTACTTC | CASSQDLAGTRLSQYF
once | TRBJ1-5 | TRBV6-2/TRBV6-3 | . | TGTGCCAGCAGTTACAGGGATAGCAATCAGCCCCAGCATTTT | CASSYRDSNQPQHF
. | TRBJ2-7 | TRBV6-2/TRBV6-3 | . | TGTGCCAGCAGTTACGGCTGGGGGCAGGCCTACGAGCAGTACTTC | CASSYGWGQAYEQYF
. | TRBJ1-3 | TRBV28 | TRBD1 | TGTGCCAGCAGTTTATGGGGCGCGACCACGACAGGGTTGAGGAACACCATATATTTT | CASSLWGATTTGLRNTIYF
. | TRBJ1-6 | TRBV27 | TRBD1 | TGTGCCAGCAGACAGGGACAGCATAATTCACCCCTCCACTTT | CASRQGQHNSPLHF
. | TRBJ1-1 | TRBV12-5 | . | TGTGCTAGTGTTGTAGGTGAGACTGAAGCTTTCTTT | CASVVGETEAFF
. | TRBJ2-3 | TRBV29-1 | TRBD1 | TGCACGGGACAGGATCACACAGATACGCAGTATTTT | CTGQDHTDTQYF
. | TRBJ2-2 | TRBV5-5 | TRBD2 | TGTGCCAGCAGCCATATAGCGGGAGTGGGCACCGGGGAGCTGTTTTTT | CASSHIAGVGTGELFF
. | TRBJ2-1 | TRBV3-1/TRBV3-2 | TRBD2 | TGTGCCAGCAGCCAAGAGGGACTAGCGGGTACATCCTACAATGAGCAGTTCTTC | CASSQEGLAGTSYNEQFF
. | TRBJ2-3 | TRBV5-1 | . | TGCGCCAGCAGCTTGGATCTCACAACGGATACGCAGTATTTT | CASSLDLTTDTQYF
. | TRBJ2-2 | TRBV6-5 | . | TGTGCCAGCAGTTACGAGAGACTACAAACCGGGGAGCTGTTTTTT | CASSYERLQTGELFF
. | TRBJ2-7 | TRBV5-4 | TRBD1 | TGTGCCAGCAGCTTGACAGGGGCCTCCTACGAGCAGTACTTC | CASSLTGASYEQYF
once | TRBJ1-1 | TRBV2 | TRBD1 | TGTGCCAGCAGTGAACAGGGGGCGGACACTGAAGCTTTCTTT | CASSEQGADTEAFF
. | TRBJ2-2 | TRBV10-1 | TRBD1 | TGCGCCAGCAGTGAAGCCGGGACAGGGAACACCGGGGAGCTGTTTTTT | CASSEAGTGNTGELFF
. | TRBJ2-7 | TRBV9 | TRBD2 | TGTGCCAGCACCCAGACTAGCGGGAGTTACGAGCAGTACTTC | CASTQTSGSYEQYF
. | TRBJ1-1 | TRBV6-2/TRBV6-3 | TRBD1 | TGTGCCAGCAGCCACGGGACAGGCTCAATTCTCAACACTGAAGCTTTCTTT | CASSHGTGSILNTEAFF
. | TRBJ2-1 | TRBV4-3 | . | TGCGCCAGCAGCCTTGAACTCGGCAATGAGCAGTTCTTC | CASSLELGNEQFF
. | TRBJ2-7 | TRBV5-4 | TRBD1 | TGTGCCAGCAGCTGGGGACAGTCCTACGAGCAGTACTTC | CASSWGQSYEQYF
once | TRBJ2-1 | TRBV24-1 | TRBD1 | TGTGCCACCAGTGATTCTGTGACAGGGGGCCTGAATGAGCAGTTCTTC | CATSDSVTGGLNEQFF
few | TRBJ1-2 | TRBV7-9 | . | TGTGCCAGCAGTCAATGGGACGCCGGGGGCTACACCTTC | CASSQWDAGGYTF